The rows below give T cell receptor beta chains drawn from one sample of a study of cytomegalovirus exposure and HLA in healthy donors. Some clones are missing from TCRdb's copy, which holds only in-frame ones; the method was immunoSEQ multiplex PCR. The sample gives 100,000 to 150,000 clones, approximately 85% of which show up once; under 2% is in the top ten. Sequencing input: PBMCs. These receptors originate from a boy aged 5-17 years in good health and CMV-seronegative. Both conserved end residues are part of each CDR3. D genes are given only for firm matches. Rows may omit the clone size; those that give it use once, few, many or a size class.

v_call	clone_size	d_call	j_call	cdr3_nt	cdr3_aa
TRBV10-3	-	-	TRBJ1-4	TGTGCCATCAGTGGAGATGTTTCCGAAAAACTGTTTTTT	CAISGDVSEKLFF
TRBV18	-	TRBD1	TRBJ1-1	TGTGCCAGCTCACTAAGTAAACAGGGGAGCACTGAAGCTTTCTTT	CASSLSKQGSTEAFF
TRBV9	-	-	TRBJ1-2	TGTGCCAGCAGCGTGAGGGGACTATATGGCTACACCTTC	CASSVRGLYGYTF
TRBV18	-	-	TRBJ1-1	TGTGCCAGCTCTGGGACACGGAACACTGAAGCTTTCTTT	CASSGTRNTEAFF
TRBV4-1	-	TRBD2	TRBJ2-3	TGCGCCAGCAGCCAGGGCGGGGGAAGCACAGATACGCAGTATTTT	CASSQGGGSTDTQYF
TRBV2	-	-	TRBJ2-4	TGTGCCAGCAGCCCAATCCCGGGAGCCGTAAACATTCAGTACTTC	CASSPIPGAVNIQYF
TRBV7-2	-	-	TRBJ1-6	TGTGCCAGCAGCTTGACAGGCCTTAATTCACCCCTCCACTTT	CASSLTGLNSPLHF
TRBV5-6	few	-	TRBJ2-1	TGTGCCAGCAGCCAAGACAGTACTCGGGAGCAGTTCTTC	CASSQDSTREQFF
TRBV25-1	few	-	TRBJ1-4	TGTGCCAGCAGTGAGACAGAGACTAATGAAAAACTGTTTTTT	CASSETETNEKLFF
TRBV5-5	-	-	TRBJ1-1	TGTGCCAGCAGGCCCTCCAGGGGACCCTTAGACATGAACACTGAAGCTTTCTTT	CASRPSRGPLDMNTEAFF
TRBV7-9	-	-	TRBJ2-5	TGTGCCAGCAGCCCCGTACGAGGGGAGACCCAGTACTTC	CASSPVRGETQYF
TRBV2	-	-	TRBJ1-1	TGTGCCAGCAGTGGACAAAGCAACACTGAAGCTTTCTTT	CASSGQSNTEAFF
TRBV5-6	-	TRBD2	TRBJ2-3	TGTGCCAGCAGCCAGATGGTTGCGGGAGGCCAATTTGGCACAGATACGCAGTATTTT	CASSQMVAGGQFGTDTQYF
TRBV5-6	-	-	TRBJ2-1	TGTGCCAGCAGCTTGGATACGGGTCTGCGGGATGAGCAGTTCTTC	CASSLDTGLRDEQFF
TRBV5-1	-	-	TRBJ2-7	TGCGCCAGCAGCTTTGGGAGCTCCTACGAGCAGTACTTC	CASSFGSSYEQYF
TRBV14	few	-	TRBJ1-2	TGTGCCAGCAGCCAAGACGGGAACTATGGCTACACCTTC	CASSQDGNYGYTF
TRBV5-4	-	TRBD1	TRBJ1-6	TGTGCCAGCAGCACTTCCGGGACAGGGGGTTTGTCCCTCCACTTT	CASSTSGTGGLSLHF
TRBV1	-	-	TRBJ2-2	TGCACCAGCAGCCAAACTAGCGGGGGGGCCGGGGAGCTGTTTTTT	CTSSQTSGGAGELFF
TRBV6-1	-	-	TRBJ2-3	TGTGCCAGCAGTGAACCGCGGGAAGGGGATACGCAGTATTTT	CASSEPREGDTQYF
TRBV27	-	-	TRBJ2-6	TGTGCCAGCGGCAAGGGACTTGGGGCCAACGTCCTGACTTTC	CASGKGLGANVLTF
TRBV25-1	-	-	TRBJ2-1	TGTGCCAGCACGTGGGGGACTCCACTAAATGAGCAGTTCTTC	CASTWGTPLNEQFF
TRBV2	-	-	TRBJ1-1	TGTGCCAGCAGACGGGACATCATGAACACTGAAGCTTTCTTT	CASRRDIMNTEAFF
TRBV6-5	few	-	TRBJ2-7	TGTGCCAGCAGACGTCAACAGGGCTACGAGCAGTACTTC	CASRRQQGYEQYF
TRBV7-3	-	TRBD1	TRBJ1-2	TGTGCCAGCAGCCCAGGGGGCGCGGACTATGGCTACACCTTC	CASSPGGADYGYTF
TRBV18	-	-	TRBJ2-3	TGTGCCAGCTCACCACCGAGAGCAGGATCCACAGATACGCAGTATTTT	CASSPPRAGSTDTQYF
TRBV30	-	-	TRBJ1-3	TGTGCCTGGAGTTTTGTCCCGAGCTCTGGAAACACCATATATTTT	CAWSFVPSSGNTIYF
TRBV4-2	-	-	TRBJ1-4	TGTGCCAGCAGCCAAGATTTAGGTGTAGGAGATGAAAAACTGTTTTTT	CASSQDLGVGDEKLFF
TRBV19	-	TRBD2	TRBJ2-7	TGTGCCAGTAGTGCTAGCGGGAGGGCTCCCCACGAGCAGTACTTC	CASSASGRAPHEQYF
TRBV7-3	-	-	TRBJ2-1	TGTGCCAGCAGCCCACGGCGGGGTTCCAATGAGCAGTTCTTC	CASSPRRGSNEQFF
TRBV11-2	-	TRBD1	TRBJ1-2	TGTGCCAGCAAACCTGGAGGGGACAGGGGAGGTGATGGAATCTATGGCTACACCTTC	CASKPGGDRGGDGIYGYTF
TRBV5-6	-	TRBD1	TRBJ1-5	TGTGCCAGCAGCCTTGGACAGGTCAATCAGCCCCAGCATTTT	CASSLGQVNQPQHF
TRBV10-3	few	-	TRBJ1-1	TGTGCCATCAGTGAGTCGAGGGGGGGCAGGGGAGCTTTCTTT	CAISESRGGRGAFF
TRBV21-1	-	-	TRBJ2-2	TGTGCCAGCAGCAAGACTTCGAGCAACACCGGGGAGCTGTTTTTT	CASSKTSSNTGELFF
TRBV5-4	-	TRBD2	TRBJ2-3	TGTGCCAGCAGCTTACCTAGCGGAAGCACAGATACGCAGTATTTT	CASSLPSGSTDTQYF
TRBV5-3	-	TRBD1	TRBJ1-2	TGTGCCAGGGAGCCGGGACAGGAAAATGGCTACACCTTC	CAREPGQENGYTF
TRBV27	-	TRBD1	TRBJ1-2	TGTGCCAGCAGTTTATCACCGACAGGGGGCTATGGCTACACCTTC	CASSLSPTGGYGYTF
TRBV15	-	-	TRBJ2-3	TGTGCCACCAGCAGAGGGACTGGACTATCGGGCACAGATACGCAGTATTTT	CATSRGTGLSGTDTQYF
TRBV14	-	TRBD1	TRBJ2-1	TGTGCCAGCAGCCAAGGGACAGGTTCGACGCGAAATGAGCAGTTCTTC	CASSQGTGSTRNEQFF
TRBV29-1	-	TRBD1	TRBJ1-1	TGCAGCGTTGACCCGTCCAGGGGGCGCGGGGACACTGAAGCTTTCTTT	CSVDPSRGRGDTEAFF
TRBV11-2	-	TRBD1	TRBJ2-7	TGTGCCAGCAGCTTGGGACAGGGTTCCGAGCAGTACTTC	CASSLGQGSEQYF
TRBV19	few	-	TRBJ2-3	TGTGCCAGTACAGATTCAGATACGCAGTATTTT	CASTDSDTQYF
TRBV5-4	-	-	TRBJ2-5	TGTGCCAGCAGCGGTACCGGGTTTGGAGAGACCCAGTACTTC	CASSGTGFGETQYF
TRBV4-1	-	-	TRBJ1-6	TGCGCCAGCAAGCCAACGGCACGGGACACTGGATATTCACCCCTCCACTTT	CASKPTARDTGYSPLHF
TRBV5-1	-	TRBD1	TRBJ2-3	TGCGCCAGCAGCCCGGGGACAGGGGGCACGACAGATACGCAGTATTTT	CASSPGTGGTTDTQYF
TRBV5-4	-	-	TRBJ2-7	TGTGCCAGCAGCTTGGGAGACAACTACGAGCAGTACTTC	CASSLGDNYEQYF
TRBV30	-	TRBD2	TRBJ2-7	TGTGCCTGGAGGACTGGAGCGGGGGTGTCCTACGAGCAGTACTTC	CAWRTGAGVSYEQYF
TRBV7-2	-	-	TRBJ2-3	TGTGCCAGCACCCGAAGTCCCGGACTCGATACGCAGTATTTT	CASTRSPGLDTQYF
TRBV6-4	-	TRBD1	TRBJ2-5	TGTGCCAGCACCATCCTGGACAGGTGGGAAGAGACCCAGTACTTC	CASTILDRWEETQYF
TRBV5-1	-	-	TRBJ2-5	TGCGCCAGCAGTCGGGCTAAGGACAGCCTACAAGAGACCCAGTACTTC	CASSRAKDSLQETQYF
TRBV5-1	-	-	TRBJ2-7	TGCGCCAGCGCCCTCCACAGGGGAGGAGGCGAGCAGTACTTC	CASALHRGGGEQYF
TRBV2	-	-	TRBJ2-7	TGTGCCTCCTCGTTAGTGGGACTGAACTACGAGCAGTACTTC	CASSLVGLNYEQYF
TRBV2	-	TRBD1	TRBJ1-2	TGTGCCAGCGAGACAGGGCAGGGAGGCTACACCTTC	CASETGQGGYTF
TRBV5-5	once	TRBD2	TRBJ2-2	TGTGCCAGCAGCCGGACTAGCGGAGGGGCGAACACCGGGGAGCTGTTTTTT	CASSRTSGGANTGELFF
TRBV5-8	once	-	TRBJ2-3	TGTGCCAGCAGCTCCCCTTTGGGGGGGCACACAGATACGCAGTATTTT	CASSSPLGGHTDTQYF
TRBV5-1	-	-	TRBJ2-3	TGCGCCAGCAGCTTGGATCCCTCCACAGATACGCAGTATTTT	CASSLDPSTDTQYF
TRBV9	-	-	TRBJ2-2	TGTGCCAGCAGCGTACTCGGGGACTCTCTGTCCGGGGAGCTGTTTTTT	CASSVLGDSLSGELFF
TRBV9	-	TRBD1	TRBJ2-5	TGTGCCAGCAGCACCGGGACAGGACAAGAGACCCAGTACTTC	CASSTGTGQETQYF